What follows is one T cell receptor beta chain and its context. These data originate in a study of blood T cell repertoires in COVID-19. Study at large: Spain, Italy and the United States supplied samples that represented acute and convalescent COVID-19.

Original processing notes: How many nucleated cells were present was estimated from reference gene primer amplification. Sequencing used immunoSEQ multiplex PCR; TCRdb keeps in-frame clones, though not all of them. V and J calls and clone size follow that table, whereas D and trimming were derived from the DNA. The profile shows hundreds of thousands of clones, approximately 86% of them singletons. The CDR3 totals 13 residues. V was cut by 8 bases and J by 3 bases, with 10 bases left in between. The germline CDR1 and CDR2 sequences are PRHDT and FYEKMQ (reference sequence). The chain is built from TRBV13 and TRBJ1-4; D gene uncertain. Sequencing was performed on peripheral blood. This receptor was taken from a woman between 45 and 65 years old with active or convalescent COVID-19. CDR3 nucleotide sequence: TGTGCCAGCCGACGCCAGGCTAATGAAAAACTGTTTTTT. It encodes CASRRQANEKLFF.